This record concerns one T cell receptor beta chain sequence. This clonotype was picked up a small number of times. The clone's antigen remains unknown. No base-level quality is on record; no much larger clone is a single base apart. For unsorted PBMC libraries, 2 million PBMCs were used after storage in RNAlater at -80 degrees C until RNA extraction. The multiple sclerosis patients were enrolled in a US clinical protocol that used magnetic resonance imaging to evaluate disease progression. PBMCs were separated from peripheral blood using Ficoll-Hypaque density gradient centrifugation and then cryopreserved in liquid nitrogen. The data stem from a study of neurological immune-mediated disorders (dated by TCRdb to about 2019). A note on the overall study: Among the approximately 34 multiple sclerosis patients, relapsing-remitting MS accounted for around 30 and secondary progressive MS accounted for 3. The 106 TCR-beta libraries covered PBMC samples along with longitudinal samples, technical triplicates, and paired sorted CD4+ and CD8+ T-cell subsets. Peripheral blood TCR-beta repertoires from HTLV-I-associated myelopathy (HAM/TSP) patients, multiple sclerosis patients and healthy controls were compared by UMI-based sequencing. Of the 68 subjects in the cohort, about 14 were HAM/TSP patients, roughly 35 were multiple sclerosis patients, and around 20 were healthy controls.

The germline V gene supplies CDR1 KGHSH and CDR2 LQKENI. V loses 0 bases of germline sequence and J loses 2 bases, and the interval between the two ends is 11 bases. The CDR3 goes from the cysteine to the phenylalanine over 15 residues. The read is trimmed to its CDR3 DNA, 45 bases read in frame from base 1. The study at large found these results: In phylogenetic analysis, the repertoires of 18 of 34 MS patients grouped into a cluster of related CDR3 sequences, which suggests a possible signature at the repertoire level. The MS cluster was not associated with any clinical or MRI features, and the authors stated that larger cohorts are needed. No identical CDR3 amino acid sequences were shared among expanded clones across subjects, suggesting private TCR-beta repertoires in all groups. TCR clonal expansion was greatest in HAM/TSP patients and smallest in MS patients, who ranked below even healthy controls.

cDNA was synthesized by template-switch 5'RACE using a primer carrying a 10-nucleotide random unique molecular identifier by which each TCR transcript was tagged. Each sequencing run produced over 200 million TCR-beta sequences covering 15-18 subjects. Total RNA was extracted with the RNeasy kit. The KAPA Real-time Library Amplification kit was used to amplify TCR-beta VDJ regions with primers for the TCR constant region and the 5'RACE anchor. Sample indexes and Illumina adaptors were added in a first PCR, after which library yield was increased in a second PCR. After purification with Ampure beads, the TCR product of roughly 650 bp was size-selected on a 2% E-gel SizeSelection system. Before pooling, library quality was checked on a Bioanalyzer, concentration was measured with Qubit, and libraries were quantified with the Kapa Library Quantification kit. An Illumina HiSeq 2500 sequenced the libraries paired-end 2 x 150 bp. To increase sequence diversity, about 25-30% phiX was spiked into each library pool. On the study's bioinformatics: The quality-filtered reads were processed with the UMI-based MiGEC pipeline, whose error correction step removed more than 80% of the raw TCR sequences. VDJ genes were aligned to IMGT germline references, and clonotypes were defined by unique CDR3 amino acid sequence plus V-J genes. Clonal expansion, Shannon diversity, and CDR3 relatedness (CalcPairwiseDistances, ClusterSamples) were evaluated with VDJtools, and phylogenetic trees were built with CLCbio workbench. Expanded clones were defined as having at least 8 unique UMIs, based on coefficient-of-variation modelling across technical triplicates. TCRdb handled the public reads itself, with Q25 trimming in fastp and clone calling in MiXCR, and kept productive beta chains. Rows are unified per CDR3 protein, each entry keeping the most common DNA and genes. The V and J calls shown here were made by TCRdb, not taken from the authors' results. This sample lists 50,000 or so distinct CDR3 sequences; about 3% were detected once. Clones ranked in the top ten supply 5.5% to 6% of the sample.

This receptor was obtained from a man aged 40-50 years with multiple sclerosis. The sequenced sample consisted of PBMCs. The chain employs TRBV18 and TRBJ2-7; the D gene is perhaps TRBD1, on 6 matching bases. CDR3 sequence: CASSPPEGVTYEQYF. The bases are TGTGCCAGCTCACCACCTGAGGGGGTGACCTACGAGCAGTACTTC.